The entry that follows covers one TCR beta chain sequence. In the original analysis: Reference gene primer amplification in the assay estimated nucleated cell counts. The repertoire was sequenced with immunoSEQ multiplex PCR; TCRdb's copy has only in-frame clones and lacks some. Clone size and V and J calls were adopted from that table, with D and trimming inferred from the DNA. Among about 120,000 clones listed, 60% to 80% were seen once. This sample was taken from a study of blood T cell repertoires in COVID-19. Whole-study context: PBMCs, B-cell-depleted T cells, or T cells were the source of the cDNA or gDNA that made up the material.

Germline CDR1 MNHNS, CDR2 SASEGT. Trimming stripped 3 bases from V and 5 bases from J, with 8 bases between. The CDR3 is 13 amino acids. This sequence originates from a woman in her sixties or seventies with acute or convalescent COVID-19. Source material: peripheral blood. V is TRBV6-1 and J is TRBJ1-3, with D uncertain. The CDR3 DNA follows: TGTGCCAGCAGTGAGTCCGTAAGAAACACCATATATTTT. Residues: CASSESVRNTIYF.